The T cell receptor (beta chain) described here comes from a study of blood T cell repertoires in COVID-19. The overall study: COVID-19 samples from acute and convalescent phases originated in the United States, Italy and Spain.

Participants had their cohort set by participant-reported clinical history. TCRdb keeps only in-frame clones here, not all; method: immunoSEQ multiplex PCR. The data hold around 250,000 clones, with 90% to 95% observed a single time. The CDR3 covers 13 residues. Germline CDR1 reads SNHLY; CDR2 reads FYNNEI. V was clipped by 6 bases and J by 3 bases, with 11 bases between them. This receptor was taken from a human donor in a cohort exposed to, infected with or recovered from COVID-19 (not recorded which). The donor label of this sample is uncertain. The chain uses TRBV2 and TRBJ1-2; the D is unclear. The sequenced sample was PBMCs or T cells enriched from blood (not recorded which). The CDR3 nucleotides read TGTGCCAGCAGCCAGCTGCGGGACTATGGCTACACCTTC. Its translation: CASSQLRDYGYTF.